This T cell receptor (beta chain) is from a study of CD8+CD57+ T cells in acquired aplastic anemia (dated by TCRdb to the late 2010s). In the study overall: Extracted DNA from sorted CD4+ and CD8+ cells averaged approximately 3 ug, ranging from about 0.17 to 30 ug. Mean read counts for healthy donor samples were around 10 million for CD4+ cells and about 12 million for CD8+ cells.

TCR beta VDJ combination and CDR3 sequence profiling used genomic DNA as the template. An Illumina HiSeq 2000 was used for TCR repertoire sequencing. Regarding the original processing steps: Repertoire assessment relied on Simpson's diversity index, CDR3 size and DJ length profiles, and TRBV/TRBJ rearrangement plots. Whichever DNA sequence was most abundant in the deep sequencing data was defined as the immunodominant clone. CDR3 amino acid sequences were checked for sharing across subjects and were also compared against the VDJdb database and published repertoires. TCRdb handled the public reads itself, with Q25 trimming in fastp and clone calling in MiXCR, and kept productive beta chains. Each entry merges the rows of one CDR3 protein and shows their most common DNA and genes. TCRdb, not the original authors, processed these V and J calls. The sample table records some 240,000 distinct CDR3 sequences; 34% of these occur just once. Around 1.1% of the sample is held by the ten biggest clonotypes.

Broader findings and caveats from the paper: Between patients and healthy controls, no significant difference in CD8+ Simpson's diversity was found (P=0.060). Twenty-nine CD8+ CDR3 sequences were found to be shared between patients and controls, but these sequences appeared to be highly expressed in patients and within the immunodominant clones of the patients.

The study deep-sequenced TCR repertoires of sorted CD4+ and CD8+ blood T cells from severe aplastic anemia patients and healthy subjects. Ficoll-Paque density gradient centrifugation was used to isolate peripheral blood mononuclear cells. CD4+ and CD8+ T cells were sorted by FACS or magnetic beads before DNA extraction. Via the germline V gene, CDR1 is SGHRS and CDR2 YFSETQ. Its CDR3 holds 13 amino acids, cysteine through phenylalanine. Here the CDR3 DNA is all that survives: 39 bases in frame from base 1. In the case of this clonotype: Its antigen is still unknown. This sequence may be a read error, since a much larger clone differs from it by one base.

The receptor was isolated from a human donor in good health, serving as a control. Here the chain combines TRBV5-1 and TRBJ2-5, and 7 junction bases match TRBD2. Sequenced material: sorted CD4+, CD8+, or CD8+CD57+ T cells (not recorded which) from PBMCs. CDR3 sequence: CVSSGAVSRTQYF. The bases read TGCGTCAGCAGCGGGGCGGTTTCTCGAACCCAGTACTTC.